The clone carrying this T cell receptor (beta chain) has at least ten counts. This entry belongs to a study of read filtering for tumor transcriptome and immune sequencing. The CDR3 has 16 amino acids. Germline CDR1 SQVTM, CDR2 ANQGSEA. V lost 6 bases to trimming and J lost 5 bases; unmatched junction nucleotides: 17. Molecular barcoded adaptors covering alpha/delta and beta/gamma chains were used on approximately 440 ng RNA. TCRdb recomputed calls from the reads with MiXCR, one row per CDR3 protein. The data contain 130,000 or so distinct CDR3 sequences, about 13% of them singletons. The source is a donor aged 40 or over with multiple myeloma. The chain links TRBV29-1 to TRBJ2-5; 8 nucleotides agree with TRBD2. Sequencing used a population of CD138-negative cells sorted from bone marrow. The CDR3 DNA sequence: TGCAGCGTCAGCGGAGCGGGAGATGTCGAGGGGGAGACCCAGTACTTC. Translating it yields CSVSGAGDVEGETQYF.